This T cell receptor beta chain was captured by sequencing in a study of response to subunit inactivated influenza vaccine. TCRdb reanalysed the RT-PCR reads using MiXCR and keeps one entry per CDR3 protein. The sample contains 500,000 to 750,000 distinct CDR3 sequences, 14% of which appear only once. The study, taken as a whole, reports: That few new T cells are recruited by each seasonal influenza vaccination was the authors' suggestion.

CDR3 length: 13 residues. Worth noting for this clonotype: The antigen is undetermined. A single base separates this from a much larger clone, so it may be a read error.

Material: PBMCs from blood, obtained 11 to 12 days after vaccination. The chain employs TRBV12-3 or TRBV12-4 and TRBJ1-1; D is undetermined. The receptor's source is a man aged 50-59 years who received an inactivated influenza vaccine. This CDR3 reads CASSLSMNTEAYF. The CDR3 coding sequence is TGTGCCAGCAGTTTATCCATGAACACTGAAGCTTACTTT.